This entry lists 26 T cell receptor beta chains sequenced from one sample in a study of shared clonotypes between healthy human individuals. The naive CD8 subset, CD45RO-negative cells positively selected for CCR7, excluded terminally differentiated effector memory CD45RA+ cells. The method was immunoSEQ multiplex PCR; TCRdb's version includes in-frame clones alone and lacks a portion of them. The data contain 560,000 or so clones, about 96% of them singletons. The sample comprised naive CD8+ T cells sorted from blood. The receptors were gathered from a woman in her twenties or thirties in good health.

Details on this clone: Other DNA variants within this sample encode the same CDR3. The chain carries TRBV19 and TRBJ2-7; D remains unclear. The CDR3 has 13 amino acids. V lost 5 bases to trimming and J lost 0 bases, with 8 bases between them. Germline lookup yields CDR1 LNHDA and CDR2 SQIVND (reference sequence). CDR3 sequence reads: CASSPAHSYEQYF. The CDR3, as DNA: TGTGCCAGTAGTCCAGCCCACTCCTACGAGCAGTACTTC.

This sequence joins TRBV11-3 and TRBJ2-2; D may match TRBD1 or TRBD2 (6 bases each). Trimming removed 5 bases from V and 9 bases from J, with 34 bases in between. Per germline, CDR1 SGHNT and CDR2 YENEEA. The CDR3 spans 20 residues. CDR3 sequence reads: CASSPKFTGMGLQAGRELFF. CDR3 DNA sequence: TGTGCCAGCAGCCCCAAGTTCACAGGGATGGGACTCCAGGCCGGCCGGGAGCTGTTTTTT. Using reference TRBV11-3 and TRBJ2-2 for the parts outside the CDR3, the full variable domain is EAGVVQSPRYKIIEKKQPVAFWCNPISGHNTLYWYLQNLGQGPELLIRYENEEAVDDSQLPKDRFSAERLKGVDSTLKIQPAELGDSAVYLCASSPKFTGMGLQAGRELFFGEGSRLTVL.

The chain couples TRBV4-1 to TRBJ2-1; TRBD2 matches 12 bases. The CDR3 runs to 17 residues. Germline trimming cut 3 bases from V and 10 bases from J; bases unmatched to any gene: 13. Germline CDR1 is MGHRA and CDR2 is YSYEKL. The CDR3 here is CASSHFLASGRAKEQFF. The CDR3 DNA reads TGCGCCAGCAGCCACTTTTTAGCTAGCGGGAGGGCGAAGGAGCAGTTCTTC.

V usage is TRBV2 and J usage is TRBJ2-7; 13 nucleotides align to TRBD2. Germline V gene data show CDR1 as SNHLY and CDR2 as FYNNEI. V shed 6 bases and J 2 bases; nucleotides not matched to a gene: 7. The CDR3 is made up of 16 amino acids. DNA of the CDR3: TGTGCCAGCAGGAACGGACTAGCGGGAGACCCCTACGAGCAGTACTTC. Residues: CASRNGLAGDPYEQYF.

This clone has more than one count but fewer than ten. The chain has TRBV5-3 and TRBJ2-1; 8 nucleotides align to TRBD2. TRBV5-3 is an open reading frame, and its role is uncertain. V lost 4 bases to trimming and J lost 4 bases; unmatched junction nucleotides: 4. This CDR3 has 14 amino acids. CDR3 DNA: TGTGCCAGAAGCCCGACTAGCGTTTACAATGAGCAGTTCTTC. This translates into CARSPTSVYNEQFF.

A remark on this clone: Other DNA sequences in the same sample also yield this CDR3. This chain connects TRBV7-9 to TRBJ2-7, with 8 bases lining up with TRBD1. Trimming removed 1 base from V and 4 bases from J; junction bases left unmatched: 3. The germline gives CDR1 SEHNR, CDR2 FQNEAQ (reference sequence). There are 14 residues in the CDR3. CDR3 DNA sequence: TGTGCCAGCAGCTTAGTAGGACAGGGTTACGAGCAGTACTTC. This translates into CASSLVGQGYEQYF.

V is TRBV7-8 and J is TRBJ2-1; D is unclear. Per germline, CDR1 SGHVS and CDR2 FQNEAQ. The CDR3 is made up of 15 amino acids. The V end lost 4 bases, the J end lost 0 bases, and 10 bases lay between the germline ends. CDR3 sequence (DNA): TGTGCCAGCAGCTCGGACGGTAGCTCCTACAATGAGCAGTTCTTC. This sequence encodes CASSSDGSSYNEQFF. Combining the CDR3 with reference TRBV7-8 and TRBJ2-1 gives the whole variable domain GAGVSQSPRYKVAKRGQDVALRCDPISGHVSLFWYQQALGQGPEFLTYFQNEAQLDKSGLPSDRFFAERPEGSVSTLKIQRTQQEDSAVYLCASSSDGSSYNEQFFGPGTRLTVL.

The DNA for the CDR3 is TGTGCCAGCAGGCCGGGACAGATTGACTACGAGCAGTACTTC. Translation: CASRPGQIDYEQYF. V and J are TRBV5-5 and TRBJ2-7; 7 bases are a match to TRBD1. The J segment lost 3 bases and the V segment lost 5 bases, leaving 8 bases of the junction unmatched. This CDR3 region has 14 residues. CDR1 and CDR2 from the germline V gene are SGHKS and YYEKEE (reference sequence).

The J gene is TRBJ2-7, the V gene TRBV4-1, with D tentatively TRBD1 or TRBD2 (5 bases each). Trimming removed 4 bases from V and 0 bases from J, with 16 bases in between. Germline CDR1 MGHRA, CDR2 YSYEKL. The CDR3 length is 16 residues. This CDR3 is CASSPGTPRISYEQYF. In DNA form, the CDR3 reads TGCGCCAGCAGCCCGGGGACGCCTCGGATCTCCTACGAGCAGTACTTC.

The chain employs TRBV10-1 and TRBJ2-1; a weak D match, TRBD2 (6 bases). CDR1 is WNHNN and CDR2 is SYGVQD in the germline V gene (reference sequence). V lost 3 bases and J lost 1, with 10 bases in between. The CDR3 is 15 residues long. This CDR3 reads CASSDDRESYNEQFF. CDR3 DNA: TGCGCCAGCAGTGATGACCGGGAGTCCTACAATGAGCAGTTCTTC.

For this clone: The sample holds other DNA sequences that translate to the same CDR3. The chain carries TRBV4-1 and TRBJ2-5; D remains ambiguous. Deletions cut 0 bases from V and 3 bases from J, with 5 bases between. This CDR3 comprises 13 residues. From germline, CDR1 is MGHRA and CDR2 YSYEKL. The CDR3 coding sequence is TGCGCCAGCAGCCAAGACGGCGAAGAGACCCAGTACTTC. Translation gives CASSQDGEETQYF.

The chain links TRBV6-5 to TRBJ1-1, with D tentatively TRBD1 (5 bases). The CDR3 runs to 13 residues. Germline V gene sequence: CDR1 MNHEY, CDR2 SVGAGI. Deletions cut 7 bases from V and 0 bases from J, with 9 bases between. CDR3 residues: CASTRGLNTEAFF. The DNA of the CDR3 is TGTGCCAGCACCCGGGGACTGAACACTGAAGCTTTCTTT.

V and J are TRBV5-6 and TRBJ1-6; D may be TRBD1 (5 bases). Germline loops: CDR1 SGHDT, CDR2 YYEEEE. Deletions cut 0 bases from V and 9 bases from J, with 10 bases between. The CDR3 runs 14 residues. CDR3 loop: CASSLGGTVSPLHF. The CDR3 nucleotides read TGTGCCAGCAGCTTGGGGGGGACCGTTTCACCCCTCCACTTT.

The rearrangement links TRBV5-6 to TRBJ1-1, with 7 bases that match TRBD1. Germline lookup yields CDR1 SGHDT and CDR2 YYEEEE. The CDR3 spans 12 residues. Trimming removed 4 bases from V and 12 bases from J; junction bases left unmatched: 9. For the CDR3, the DNA is TGTGCCAGCAGCACCCGGGACAGATCAACTTTCTTT. This codes for CASSTRDRSTFF.

The chain is built from TRBV10-1 and TRBJ2-2; TRBD2 agrees at 10 bases. CDR3 size: 14 residues. Trimming took 6 bases from V and 7 from J; bases not matched to a gene: 5. Germline lookup yields CDR1 WNHNN and CDR2 SYGVQD (reference sequence). As DNA, the CDR3 is TGCGCCAGCAGCCTAGCGGGAGACAGCGGGGAGCTGTTTTTT. Its translation is CASSLAGDSGELFF.

The chain carries TRBV28 and TRBJ2-5; either TRBD1 or TRBD2 may supply D (5 bases each). The J call is in doubt because the DNA end fits TRBJ2-7 better. The CDR3 spans 17 residues. CDR1 is MDHEN, CDR2 SYDVKM, per germline. The CDR3 bases are TGTGCCAGCAGTTCAATCGGATGGGGGTCCCTAACCTACGAGCAGTACTTC. This codes for CASSSIGWGSLTYEQYF.

This chain links TRBV28 with TRBJ1-1; possibly TRBD1 for D (5 bases). Trimming cost V 4 bases and J 1 base, with 13 bases left between them. Germline loops: CDR1 MDHEN, CDR2 SYDVKM. CDR3 size: 15 residues. The CDR3 region is CASSSPTETNTEAFF. The CDR3, as DNA: TGTGCCAGCAGTTCTCCGACAGAGACGAACACTGAAGCTTTCTTT.

The J gene is TRBJ2-5, the V gene TRBV6-5, with 7 bases lining up with TRBD2. The CDR3 runs 14 residues. Per germline, CDR1 MNHEY and CDR2 SVGAGI. V lost 4 bases to trimming and J lost 5 bases; unmatched junction nucleotides: 7. The CDR3 sequence: CASSSGLVTETQYF. The CDR3 DNA is TGTGCCAGCAGTTCCGGACTAGTCACGGAGACCCAGTACTTC.

This clone was seen a single time. V is TRBV10-3 and J is TRBJ2-7, with 11 nucleotides matching TRBD1. The CDR3 is 14 amino acids. The V gene end was trimmed by 8 bases and the J gene end by 0 bases; junction bases not matched to a gene: 3. Germline assignment: CDR1 ENHRY and CDR2 SYGVKD. In DNA, the CDR3 is TGTGCCATCGCCGGGACAGGGGGCTCCTACGAGCAGTACTTC. This translates into CAIAGTGGSYEQYF.

This chain joins TRBV10-1 and TRBJ2-2; D is unresolved. Deletions cut 3 bases from V and 9 bases from J, with 11 bases between. CDR1 WNHNN and CDR2 SYGVQD come from the germline V gene (reference sequence). The CDR3 loop spans 13 amino acids. The CDR3 region has the DNA TGCGCCAGCAGTGAATTATCCGGCCGGGAGCTGTTTTTT. Its translation is CASSELSGRELFF.

The chain has TRBV27 and TRBJ1-1, with D maybe TRBD1 (6 bases). The CDR3 loop spans 14 amino acids. V was pared by 4 bases and J by 6 bases, with 15 bases between. Germline V gene sequence: CDR1 MNHEY, CDR2 SMNVEV (reference sequence). Written as DNA, the CDR3 is TGTGCCAGCAGTTGGGGCAGGGGTACCGCTGAAGCTTTCTTT. Amino acid sequence: CASSWGRGTAEAFF.

This chain uses TRBV27 with TRBJ2-7, with TRBD1 identical over 7 bases. The CDR3 is 14 amino acids. Per the germline V gene, CDR1 is MNHEY and CDR2 is SMNVEV (reference sequence). V was clipped by 3 bases and J by 3 bases; unmatched bases: 5. CDR3 in amino acids: CASSFTGVFYEQYF. In DNA, the CDR3 is TGTGCCAGCAGTTTCACAGGGGTTTTCTACGAGCAGTACTTC.

This clone is a singleton in its sample. This chain joins TRBV5-1 and TRBJ2-1; D gene uncertain. Germline V gives CDR1 SGHRS, CDR2 YFSETQ. V gave up 4 bases and J gave up 0 bases, with 14 bases separating them. The CDR3 has 16 residues. CDR3 region: CASSPKGPSSYNEQFF. DNA of the CDR3: TGCGCCAGCAGCCCCAAGGGTCCGAGCTCCTACAATGAGCAGTTCTTC. The whole variable domain, remainder taken from reference TRBV5-1 and TRBJ2-1, is KAGVTQTPRYLIKTRGQQVTLSCSPISGHRSVSWYQQTPGQGLQFLFEYFSETQRNKGNFPGRFSGRQFSNSRSEMNVSTLELGDSALYLCASSPKGPSSYNEQFFGPGTRLTVL.

The V call is TRBV10-3, the J call TRBJ2-3; 13 bases agree with TRBD2. Germline V lookup: CDR1 ENHRY, CDR2 SYGVKD. The CDR3 extends over 15 amino acids. V shed 4 bases and J 4 bases; nucleotides not matched to a gene: 2. The CDR3 protein is CAISGGLAGSDTQYF. The CDR3 bases are TGTGCCATCAGTGGGGGACTAGCGGGATCAGATACGCAGTATTTT.

The chain combines TRBV28 with TRBJ2-1, with 12 bases identical to TRBD2. V shed 3 bases, J shed 10 bases, and the junction held 4 bases outside the gene matches. Per germline, CDR1 MDHEN and CDR2 SYDVKM. The CDR3 consists of 14 residues. The CDR3 DNA follows: TGTGCCAGCAGTTTCCTAGCGGGAGGGGAAGAGCAGTTCTTC. Translated: CASSFLAGGEEQFF.

This clone was found once. V gene TRBV27 combines with J gene TRBJ2-1, with D perhaps matching TRBD1 or TRBD2 (5 bases each). The CDR3 consists of 14 residues. V lost 2 bases to trimming and J lost 2 bases, with 7 bases between them. Germline V CDR1 and CDR2: MNHEY, SMNVEV (reference sequence). CDR3 coding DNA: TGTGCCAGCAGTTTAAGGGACCCCTACAATGAGCAGTTCTTC. This codes for CASSLRDPYNEQFF.